Listed here are 8 T cell receptor beta chains from one sample, sequenced in a study of OX40 agonist ivuxolimab in advanced cancers. Method: immunoSEQ multiplex PCR; TCRdb's copy keeps in-frame clones and lacks some. This table holds 57,000 or so clones, roughly 82% found once. The material was CD4+ or CD8+ T cells sorted from blood, obtained in a trial of the OX40 agonist ivuxolimab. All receptors derive from an adult with an advanced solid tumor such as melanoma, head and neck, liver or kidney cancer.

This clone was recorded a few times. The chain links TRBV29-1 to TRBJ1-5; weak D call: TRBD1 (5 bases). CDR1 and CDR2 (germline): SQVTM, ANQGSEA. The length of the CDR3 is 12 residues. Trimming stripped 4 bases from V and 3 bases from J, with 7 bases between. CDR3 loop: CSVGQFNQPQHF. The CDR3 DNA follows: TGCAGCGTTGGACAGTTCAATCAGCCCCAGCATTTT.

The genes are TRBV7-3 and TRBJ2-3, with TRBD1 as a possible D gene (5 bases). The CDR3 spans 14 residues. Trimming cost V 6 bases and J 6 bases, with 16 bases left between them. Germline lookup yields CDR1 SGHTA and CDR2 FQGTGA. In nucleotides, the CDR3 is TGTGCCAGCAGGGTGGGGCAAGTAGGGGATACGCAGTATTTT. Residues: CASRVGQVGDTQYF.

This clone was counted a few times. The chain carries TRBV11-2 and TRBJ2-1; 11 positions agree with TRBD2. V shed 5 bases and J 7 bases; nucleotides not matched to a gene: 10. CDR1 and CDR2 from the germline V gene are SGHAT and FQNNGV. This CDR3 has 16 residues. CDR3 sequence (DNA): TGTGCCAGCAGCCCCCGACTAGCGGGGAGTGGTAATGAGCAGTTCTTC. Amino acids: CASSPRLAGSGNEQFF. Full variable domain (rest looked up from reference TRBV11-2 and TRBJ2-1): EAGVAQSPRYKIIEKRQSVAFWCNPISGHATLYWYQQILGQGPKLLIQFQNNGVVDDSQLPKDRFSAERLKGVDSTLKIQPAKLEDSAVYLCASSPRLAGSGNEQFFGPGTRLTVL.

The V and J genes are TRBV7-2 and TRBJ1-2; tentatively, D is TRBD1 (5 bases). The germline V and J ends were trimmed by 3 bases and 3 bases, with 11 bases remaining between them. In germline, CDR1 is SGHTA, CDR2 FQGNSA. The CDR3 runs 14 residues. CDR3: CASSLSRGYYGYTF. CDR3 coding DNA: TGTGCCAGCAGCTTGTCCCGGGGGTACTATGGCTACACCTTC.

The V call is TRBV7-2, the J call TRBJ2-2; 9 nucleotides align to TRBD1. With 5 bases clipped from V and 4 bases from J, the junction kept 2 bases outside the gene matches. CDR3 size: 14 residues. Germline V gene lookup returns CDR1 SGHTA and CDR2 FQGNSA. CDR3 coding DNA: TGTGCCAGCAGCCAACAGGGGGCCACCGGGGAGCTGTTTTTT. It codes for CASSQQGATGELFF.

The V gene is TRBV2, the J gene TRBJ2-2; no definite D call. Germline V gene lookup returns CDR1 SNHLY and CDR2 FYNNEI. There are 13 residues in the CDR3. The V gene lost 6 bases and the J gene lost 7 bases, with 12 bases spanning the gap. This CDR3 reads CASSTLVSGELFF. CDR3 nucleotide sequence: TGTGCCAGCAGCACACTCGTGAGCGGGGAGCTGTTTTTT.

V and J are TRBV6-4 and TRBJ2-1, with TRBD2 identical over 7 bases. The germline V gene has CDR1 MRHNA and CDR2 SNTAGT. The CDR3 spans 15 residues. V was clipped by 6 bases and J by 3 bases; unmatched bases: 8. The CDR3: CASRSGTKDYNEQFF. CDR3 nucleotides: TGTGCCAGCAGGTCCGGGACTAAGGACTACAATGAGCAGTTCTTC.

To note about this clone: One junction end does not reproduce the germline sequence, and a read error may be involved. The rearrangement joins TRBV7-7 to TRBJ2-2; TRBD2 matches at 7 bases. The germline CDR1 and CDR2 sequences are SSHAT and FNYEAQ (reference sequence). This CDR3 has 16 residues. The CDR3 DNA is TGTGCTAGCAGCTTAAGCGGGGTAGCGTCCACCGGGGAGCTGTTTTTT. This sequence encodes CASSLSGVASTGELFF.